These 30 T cell receptor beta chains came from one sample sequenced in a study of T-cell reconstitution after alpha-beta-depleted transplantation in children. Library preparation (for TCRbeta) was performed with unique molecular identifiers. TCRdb passed the PCR reads through MiXCR, listing each CDR3 protein once. This sample carries over 450,000 distinct CDR3 sequences, roughly a tenth of them seen once, and the ten largest clones take roughly 2%. The specimen comprised PBMCs, sampled before TCRalphabeta/CD19-depleted stem cell transplant. These TCRs come from a child aged 2-15 years with inherited bone marrow failure, due to receive a stem cell transplant.

There are many counts of this clonotype. This chain uses TRBV12-3 or TRBV12-4 with TRBJ2-4, with 7 bases aligning to TRBD2. This CDR3 is 18 amino acids long. Unmatched junction bases numbered 12, after V lost 1 base and J lost 3 bases. The CDR3 nucleotides are TGTGCCAGCAGTTTAGGTCTCGGGAGGTACGGTGACAAAAACATTCAGTACTTC. Its translation: CASSLGLGRYGDKNIQYF.

This clonotype was detected many times. V gene TRBV10-3 combines with J gene TRBJ2-1; D possibly matches TRBD1 or TRBD2 (5 bases each). V lost 10 bases, J lost 5 bases, and 18 bases lay in between. Germline loops: CDR1 ENHRY, CDR2 SYGVKD. The CDR3 spans 14 residues. The CDR3 bases are TGTGCCAGTTGGGACGTATCAGTTCACAATGAGCAGTTCTTC. It is translated as CASWDVSVHNEQFF.

The gene calls are TRBV12-3 or TRBV12-4 and TRBJ2-2; TRBD2 aligns across 8 bases. The CDR3 runs to 19 residues. The CDR3 DNA sequence: TGTACCTTCAGTTCGGGGTCGTACGGCGGGAGGTTGATCACCGGGGAGCTGTTTTTT. Encoded protein: CTFSSGSYGGRLITGELFF.

In DNA, the CDR3 is TGTGCCACCAGTGATTGGAGACTAGCGGTAGCAGATACGCAGTATTTT. It yields the protein CATSDWRLAVADTQYF. The chain joins TRBV24-1 to TRBJ2-3, with TRBD2 identical over 9 bases. CDR3 length equals 16 residues. V shed 2 bases and J 4 bases; nucleotides not matched to a gene: 6. Germline V gene lookup returns CDR1 KGHDR and CDR2 SFDVKD.

This clonotype was observed many times. The chain has TRBV10-3 and TRBJ2-3; D is possibly TRBD2 (6 bases). The V gene lost 3 bases and the J gene lost 1 base, with 11 bases spanning the gap. The CDR3 covers 15 residues. Germline V gene data show CDR1 as ENHRY and CDR2 as SYGVKD. The CDR3 bases are TGTGCCATCAGTGACCCGGGAGCGGGCACAGATACGCAGTATTTT. Translating it yields CAISDPGAGTDTQYF.

This clonotype was counted at least ten times. CDR3 coding DNA: TGTGCTAGTGGTTCGCCTGACAGGGTGGGGACCTACGAGCAGTACTTC. Amino acids: CASGSPDRVGTYEQYF. The J gene is TRBJ2-7, the V gene TRBV12-5; 7 nucleotides align to TRBD1. This CDR3 has 16 residues. The V and J ends lost 4 bases and 2 bases, in that order; junction bases with no gene match: 11. Germline lookup yields CDR1 LGHNT and CDR2 FRNRAP.

This clonotype occurred a few times. The chain combines TRBV6-2 or TRBV6-3 with TRBJ2-5; 8 bases agree with TRBD1. Germline V gene data show CDR1 as MNHEY and CDR2 as SVGEGT. J gave up 2 bases and V 0 bases, and 5 bases lay outside the gene matches. CDR3 length equals 16 residues. CDR3 DNA sequence: TGTGCCAGCAGTTACTCCTGGGACAGGCCGCAAGAGACCCAGTACTTC. This translates into CASSYSWDRPQETQYF.

A note on this clonotype: This likely reflects a read error, since a far larger clone is one base away. J is TRBJ1-5 and V is TRBV27; 8 nucleotides align to TRBD1. The CDR3 has 14 amino acids. CDR1 is MNHEY, CDR2 SMNVEV, per germline (reference sequence). The CDR3 is CASSLRQGNQPRHF. CDR3 sequence (DNA): TGTGCCAGCAGTTTACGACAGGGGAATCAGCCCCGGCATTTT.

This clonotype was counted ten times or more. The chain uses TRBV27 and TRBJ2-3, with 8 positions matching TRBD2. V shed 3 bases and J 3 bases; nucleotides not matched to a gene: 8. This CDR3 has 16 amino acids. In germline, CDR1 is MNHEY, CDR2 SMNVEV (reference sequence). CDR3 region: CASSLSGRGGTDTQYF. In nucleotides, the CDR3 is TGTGCCAGCAGTTTGAGCGGGAGAGGGGGGACAGATACGCAGTATTTT.

The chain has TRBV12-3 or TRBV12-4 and TRBJ2-5; D not resolved. The germline V and J ends were trimmed by 3 bases and 1 base, with 9 bases remaining between them. The CDR3 consists of 14 residues. As DNA, the CDR3 is TGTGCCAGCAGTTTCCAGAATAGCCAAGAGACCCAGTACTTC. Protein product: CASSFQNSQETQYF.

This clonotype occurred many times. V gene TRBV20-1 combines with J gene TRBJ2-7; D gene unclear. The V end was cut by 5 bases, the J end by 0 bases, with 14 bases between. CDR3 size: 14 residues. The germline V gene has CDR1 DFQATT and CDR2 SNEGSKA (reference sequence). This CDR3 reads CSASLPRTSYEQYF. As DNA, the CDR3 is TGCAGTGCTTCTCTCCCCCGGACCTCCTACGAGCAGTACTTC.

CDR3 sequence reads: CSARDIASLEPDPYEQYF. CDR3 coding DNA: TGCAGTGCTAGAGATATTGCCTCTTTAGAGCCCGATCCCTACGAGCAGTACTTC. The chain couples TRBV20-1 to TRBJ2-7; D call uncertain. The V gene's germline CDR1 is DFQATT and CDR2 SNEGSKA (reference sequence). This CDR3 spans 18 amino acids. V was pared by 0 bases and J by 2 bases, with 23 bases between.

This clonotype showed up many times. V usage is TRBV7-9 and J usage is TRBJ1-4; D gene uncertain. Deletions cut 5 bases from V and 1 base from J, with 8 bases between. The CDR3 sequence is 14 residues long. Germline assignment: CDR1 SEHNR and CDR2 FQNEAQ (reference sequence). CDR3 residues: CASSKRGTNEKLFF. The CDR3 nucleotides are TGTGCCAGCAGCAAACGGGGAACTAATGAAAAACTGTTTTTT.

The table lists this clonotype with many counts. This chain joins TRBV11-2 and TRBJ1-2; D may be TRBD1 (6 bases). CDR3 length: 14 residues. Looked up from germline, CDR1 is SGHAT and CDR2 is FQNNGV. The V end lost 5 bases, the J end lost 4 bases, and 14 bases lay between the germline ends. The CDR3 region has the DNA TGTGCCAGCAGCCCCGCGGGGGCAGGCTATGGCTACACCTTC. Translation: CASSPAGAGYGYTF.

This clonotype was found a few times. The CDR3 DNA reads as TGTGCCAGCAGCCCCATAGCGGGGGTTACCTACAATGAGCAGTTCTTC. It codes for CASSPIAGVTYNEQFF. The chain employs TRBV4-2 and TRBJ2-1; 9 nucleotides match TRBD2. V trimming: 4 bases; J trimming: 2 bases; junction bases outside the gene matches: 6. From germline, CDR1 is LGHNA and CDR2 YNFKEQ. This CDR3 comprises 16 residues.

The genes are TRBV20-1 and TRBJ2-5; D possibly uses TRBD1 or TRBD2 (6 bases each). V shed 4 bases and J shed 1 base, with 16 bases lying between them. The germline gives CDR1 DFQATT, CDR2 SNEGSKA (reference sequence). CDR3 length: 15 residues. The CDR3 bases are TGCAGTGCTAACGGGGGCCGGGAACCCCAAGAGACCCAGTACTTC. This translates into CSANGGREPQETQYF.

The table lists this clonotype with many counts. The V gene is TRBV5-1, the J gene TRBJ2-7, with 8 bases matching TRBD1. V was pared by 3 bases and J by 2 bases, with 4 bases of the junction left unmatched. The CDR3 is made up of 14 amino acids. The germline V gene has CDR1 SGHRS and CDR2 YFSETQ. The CDR3 DNA follows: TGCGCCAGCAGCTGGGGACAGGAAGCCTACGAGCAGTACTTC. Translation: CASSWGQEAYEQYF. The whole variable domain, filled in from reference TRBV5-1 and TRBJ2-7, reads KAGVTQTPRYLIKTRGQQVTLSCSPISGHRSVSWYQQTPGQGLQFLFEYFSETQRNKGNFPGRFSGRQFSNSRSEMNVSTLELGDSALYLCASSWGQEAYEQYFGPGTRLTVT.

This clonotype came up many times. The chain joins TRBV28 to TRBJ1-6; 9 nucleotides line up with TRBD1. The CDR3 has 14 amino acids. Looked up from germline, CDR1 is MDHEN and CDR2 is SYDVKM. V shed 6 bases, J shed 8 bases, and the junction held 5 bases outside the gene matches. In DNA form, the CDR3 reads TGTGCCAGCAGAGGGGACAGGGACTATTCACCCCTCCACTTT. This gives the protein CASRGDRDYSPLHF.

This clonotype was observed at least ten times. For the CDR3, the DNA is TGTGCCAGCAGCGGGGGCCCGAGCTCCTACGAGCAGTACTTC. Protein product: CASSGGPSSYEQYF. The chain joins TRBV9 to TRBJ2-7, with D tentatively TRBD1 (5 bases). The germline CDR1 and CDR2 sequences are SGDLS and YYNGEE. Trimming removed 3 bases at V and 0 bases at J, with 10 bases between. The CDR3 runs 14 residues.

This rearrangement joins TRBV5-1 to TRBJ2-1; TRBD2 agrees at 7 bases. V shed 3 bases, J shed 5 bases, and the junction held 8 bases outside the gene matches. The CDR3 extends over 15 amino acids. Germline CDR1 is SGHRS and CDR2 is YFSETQ. The CDR3 DNA sequence: TGCGCCAGCAGCTCTTGGGGGGGGTCCAACAATGAGCAGTTCTTC. Its translation is CASSSWGGSNNEQFF.

At least ten counts were recorded for this clonotype. This chain connects TRBV7-9 to TRBJ2-7; D remains ambiguous. The CDR3 covers 13 residues. V lost 2 bases, J lost 1 base, and 6 bases lay in between. Germline V gene sequence: CDR1 SEHNR, CDR2 FQNEAQ (reference sequence). The CDR3 coding sequence is TGTGCCAGCAGCTTATCCCTTTCCTACGAGCAGTACTTC. Protein product: CASSLSLSYEQYF. Using reference TRBV7-9 and TRBJ2-7 for the parts outside the CDR3, the full variable domain is DTGVSQNPRHKITKRGQNVTFRCDPISEHNRLYWYRQTLGQGPEFLTYFQNEAQLEKSRLLSDRFSAERPKGSFSTLEIQRTEQGDSAMYLCASSLSLSYEQYFGPGTRLTVT.

This clonotype showed up many times. The J gene is TRBJ1-2, the V gene TRBV7-9; TRBD1 matches 8 bases. Germline values: CDR1 SEHNR, CDR2 FQNEAQ (reference sequence). The junction had 14 bases not matched to a gene; V was cut back by 5 bases and J by 6 bases. This CDR3 region has 16 residues. The CDR3 loop is CASSAADRVIGHGYTF. In DNA form, the CDR3 reads TGTGCCAGCAGCGCCGCGGACAGGGTCATCGGCCATGGCTACACCTTC. Full variable domain (remainder filled in from reference TRBV7-9 and TRBJ1-2): DTGVSQNPRHKITKRGQNVTFRCDPISEHNRLYWYRQTLGQGPEFLTYFQNEAQLEKSRLLSDRFSAERPKGSFSTLEIQRTEQGDSAMYLCASSAADRVIGHGYTFGSGTRLTVV.

The sample holds many counts of this clonotype. The chain links TRBV29-1 to TRBJ2-1; 9 bases are a match to TRBD2. This CDR3 region has 16 residues. Per germline, CDR1 SQVTM and CDR2 ANQGSEA. V shed 3 bases, J shed 2 bases, and the junction held 8 bases outside the gene matches. The DNA for the CDR3 is TGCAGCGTTGACCTCATAGCGGGAGTGACCTACAATGAGCAGTTCTTC. This encodes CSVDLIAGVTYNEQFF.

This clonotype came up many times. This chain uses TRBV7-9 with TRBJ2-1; 10 bases are a match to TRBD1. V shed 5 bases, J shed 6 bases, and the junction held 7 bases outside the gene matches. The germline V gene has CDR1 SEHNR and CDR2 FQNEAQ (reference sequence). The CDR3 sequence is 15 residues long. The DNA of the CDR3 is TGTGCCAGCAGCCCACCCGGGACAGGGGTCAATGAGCAGTTCTTC. Protein: CASSPPGTGVNEQFF.

This clonotype was seen repeatedly, ten times or more. The J gene is TRBJ2-1, the V gene TRBV19, with 7 bases matching TRBD2. With 7 bases clipped from V and 4 bases from J, the junction kept 7 bases outside the gene matches. The CDR3 runs 14 residues. From germline, CDR1 is LNHDA and CDR2 SQIVND (reference sequence). The CDR3 spells CASKAGEGYNEQFF. The CDR3 nucleotides read TGTGCCAGTAAGGCGGGAGAGGGGTACAATGAGCAGTTCTTC.

This clonotype appeared a few times. V is TRBV19 and J is TRBJ2-3; 7 bases agree with TRBD2. From germline, CDR1 is LNHDA and CDR2 SQIVND (reference sequence). The J segment lost 5 bases and the V segment lost 6 bases, leaving 11 bases of the junction unmatched. The CDR3 spans 15 residues. The CDR3 region has the DNA TGTGCCAGTAGCCCTGGTGCGGGAGATGGAGATACGCAGTATTTT. Translating it yields CASSPGAGDGDTQYF.

This clonotype was detected ten times or more. This chain joins TRBV3-1 and TRBJ1-1; TRBD1 aligns across 9 bases. Per germline, CDR1 LGHDT and CDR2 YNNKEL (reference sequence). Trimming removed 6 bases from V and 5 bases from J; junction bases left unmatched: 7. This CDR3 contains 14 residues. The CDR3 bases are TGTGCCAGCAGGGGGACAGGGAGTAGAACTGAAGCTTTCTTT. This translates into CASRGTGSRTEAFF.

V usage is TRBV7-2 and J usage is TRBJ2-1; 8 bases align to TRBD2. The CDR3 sequence is 15 residues long. Germline CDR1 reads SGHTA; CDR2 reads FQGNSA. V gave up 6 bases and J gave up 8 bases; unmatched junction bases: 12. The CDR3 region has the DNA TGTGCCAGCAGTCAAACCGGGACTAGAGGGTATGAGCAGTTCTTC. Its translation: CASSQTGTRGYEQFF.

Worth noting for this clonotype: The junction and the germline gene differ at one end; a read error may be behind it. The gene calls are TRBV11-2 and TRBJ2-7, with 8 bases fitting TRBD2. CDR3 length equals 18 residues. CDR1 SGHAT and CDR2 FQNNGV come from the germline V gene. CDR3 residues: CASSANPGTRPDYYDQYF. The CDR3 DNA reads TGTGCCAGCAGCGCGAACCCCGGGACTAGACCCGATTACTACGATCAGTACTTC.

This clonotype occurred a few times. V usage is TRBV7-2 and J usage is TRBJ2-3; D possibly matches TRBD1 or TRBD2 (6 bases each). The CDR3 contains 14 residues. Germline assignment: CDR1 SGHTA and CDR2 FQGNSA. The V gene lost 3 bases and the J gene lost 6 bases, with 13 bases spanning the gap. The DNA for the CDR3 is TGTGCCAGCAGCTTGGGCAGGGGAGGCGATACGCAGTATTTT. Translated: CASSLGRGGDTQYF.